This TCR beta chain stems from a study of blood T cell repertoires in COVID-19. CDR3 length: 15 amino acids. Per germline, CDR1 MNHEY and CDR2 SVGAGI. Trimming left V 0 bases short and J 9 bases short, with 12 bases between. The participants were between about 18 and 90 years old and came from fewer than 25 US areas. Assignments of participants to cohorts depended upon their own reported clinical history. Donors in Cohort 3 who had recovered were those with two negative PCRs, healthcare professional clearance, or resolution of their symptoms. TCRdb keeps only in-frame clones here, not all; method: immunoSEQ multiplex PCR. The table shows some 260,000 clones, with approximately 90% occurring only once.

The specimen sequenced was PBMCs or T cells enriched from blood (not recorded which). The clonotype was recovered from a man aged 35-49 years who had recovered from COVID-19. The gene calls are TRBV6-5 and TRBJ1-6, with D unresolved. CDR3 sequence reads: CASSYSYVGGSPLHF. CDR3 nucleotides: TGTGCCAGCAGTTACTCGTATGTAGGAGGTTCACCCCTCCACTTT.